The 18 T cell receptor beta chains listed next were all sequenced from one sample in a study of blood T cell repertoires in COVID-19 (TCRdb year 2020). To prepare the library, the immunoSEQ multiplex PCR assay was applied. TCRdb provides this immuneACCESS table in a form limited to in-frame rearrangements. Some clones are lacking; in checked studies, under half of them reflect an unresolved V gene, and why the rest are absent is not known. The sample table lists 130,000 or so clones, 86% of them with a count of one. The ten largest clones represent 10% to 12% of the sample. The sequenced sample consisted of peripheral blood. Receptors were obtained from an older woman with COVID-19, enrolled during active disease.

The chain recombines TRBV19 with TRBJ1-5; 7 bases are shared with TRBD1. CDR3 length equals 15 residues. Germline V gene sequence: CDR1 LNHDA, CDR2 SQIVND (reference sequence). V lost 5 bases to trimming and J lost 0 bases; unmatched junction nucleotides: 4. The CDR3 DNA is TGTGCCAGTAGTGTACAGGGGAATAGCAATCAGCCCCAGCATTTT. Its translation: CASSVQGNSNQPQHF.

V is TRBV15 and J is TRBJ2-2; TRBD1 is a possible D gene (6 bases). The CDR3 has 15 amino acids. The germline V gene encodes CDR1 LNHNV and CDR2 YYDKDF (reference sequence). The germline V and J ends were trimmed by 4 bases and 7 bases, with 16 bases remaining between them. The CDR3 coding sequence is TGTGCCACCAGCAACGACAGGCGCCATAGCGGGGAGCTGTTTTTT. Its protein product is CATSNDRRHSGELFF.

The sample holds a few counts of this clone. The chain uses TRBV9 and TRBJ1-1; D is unclear. The CDR3 totals 14 residues. Trimming shortened V by 1 base and J by 0 bases, and 7 bases separated the two germline ends. Germline V gives CDR1 SGDLS, CDR2 YYNGEE. The CDR3, as DNA: TGTGCCAGCAGCGTAATCGCAGTGAACACTGAAGCTTTCTTT. It is translated as CASSVIAVNTEAFF.

V and J are TRBV19 and TRBJ1-1; 9 nucleotides agree with TRBD1. Trimming cost V 4 bases and J 6 bases; bases outside gene matches: 3. CDR3 length: 13 amino acids. The V gene's germline CDR1 is LNHDA and CDR2 SQIVND (reference sequence). Here the CDR3 DNA reads TGTGCCAGTAGTACAGGGGACAGGGCTGAAGCTTTCTTT. It yields the protein CASSTGDRAEAFF.

This clone was counted once. This chain links TRBV7-8 with TRBJ1-6; D gene unclear. V dropped 10 bases and J dropped 4 bases, with 14 bases sitting between them. Germline values: CDR1 SGHVS, CDR2 FQNEAQ. This CDR3 has 14 amino acids. The CDR3 nucleotides read TGTGCCACCTGGTCCGGGTCGTATAATTCACCCCTCCACTTT. Translating it yields CATWSGSYNSPLHF. The whole variable domain, filled in from reference TRBV7-8 and TRBJ1-6, reads GAGVSQSPRYKVAKRGQDVALRCDPISGHVSLFWYQQALGQGPEFLTYFQNEAQLDKSGLPSDRFFAERPEGSVSTLKIQRTQQEDSAVYLCATWSGSYNSPLHFGNGTRLTVT.

This clone is a singleton in its sample. The chain joins TRBV29-1 to TRBJ2-1, with 8 bases identical to TRBD2. Germline V lookup: CDR1 SQVTM, CDR2 ANQGSEA. J was trimmed by 5 bases and V by 3 bases; bases with no gene match: 9. CDR3 length: 15 amino acids. CDR3 DNA sequence: TGCAGCGTTGAGTCCCAGCGGGGGCCCAACAATGAGCAGTTCTTC. Encoded protein: CSVESQRGPNNEQFF.

V is TRBV30 and J is TRBJ2-2; a weak D match, TRBD2 (6 bases). V dropped 8 bases and J dropped 2 bases, with 12 bases sitting between them. Germline CDR1 reads GTSNPN; CDR2 reads SVGIG (reference sequence). This CDR3 has 13 amino acids. The CDR3 coding sequence is TGTGCCCAGACTAGTAGTAACACCGGGGAGCTGTTTTTT. The encoded protein is CAQTSSNTGELFF.

The chain uses TRBV6-5 and TRBJ2-2, with D possibly being TRBD1 (6 bases). Between the trimmed V and J ends, which lost 7 bases and 4 bases, there was a span of 13 bases. CDR1 is MNHEY, CDR2 SVGAGI, per germline. The CDR3 runs to 14 residues. CDR3 in DNA: TGTGCCAGCATTACTACAGGGACCACCGGGGAGCTGTTTTTT. Protein product: CASITTGTTGELFF.

This clone appeared once. The chain is built from TRBV5-8 and TRBJ1-5, with D unclear. This CDR3 is built from 16 residues. Germline loops: CDR1 SGHTS, CDR2 YDEGEE. The V and J ends lost 2 bases and 3 bases respectively, with 15 bases between them. The CDR3 sequence is CASSFHREMNNQPQHF. The CDR3 DNA is TGTGCCAGCAGCTTCCACAGAGAGATGAACAATCAGCCCCAGCATTTT.

The chain joins TRBV5-4 to TRBJ1-4; the D gene is possibly TRBD1 (6 bases). Trimming removed 0 bases from V and 0 bases from J, with 12 bases in between. The CDR3 has 17 residues. Germline lookup yields CDR1 SGHNT and CDR2 YYREEE (reference sequence). The CDR3 here is CASSLGSRGTTNEKLFF. For the CDR3, the DNA is TGTGCCAGCAGCTTGGGGTCCAGGGGTACAACTAATGAAAAACTGTTTTTT.

In DNA form, the CDR3 reads TGCGCCAGCACCCTCACAGATACGCAGTATTTT. It is translated as CASTLTDTQYF. V and J are TRBV5-1 and TRBJ2-3, with D hard to call. With 6 bases removed from V and 2 bases from J, the gap between germline ends came to 4 bases. The germline V gene encodes CDR1 SGHRS and CDR2 YFSETQ. The CDR3 contains 11 residues.

V usage is TRBV19 and J usage is TRBJ1-5; D not certain. CDR1 and CDR2 (germline): LNHDA, SQIVND (reference sequence). This CDR3 comprises 13 residues. V lost 6 bases and J lost 4, with 10 bases in between. In DNA, the CDR3 is TGTGCCAGTAGGGGAGTACGGAATCAGCCCCAGCATTTT. This translates into CASRGVRNQPQHF.

This clone was counted once. The chain links TRBV10-3 to TRBJ2-5; 8 bases are shared with TRBD1. V shed 6 bases and J 4 bases; nucleotides not matched to a gene: 13. This CDR3 is 16 amino acids long. Germline CDR1 reads ENHRY; CDR2 reads SYGVKD. The CDR3 loop is CAISPGTGFVGETQYF. DNA for the CDR3: TGTGCCATCAGCCCCGGGACAGGATTTGTCGGAGAGACCCAGTACTTC.

V is TRBV3-1 (or the pseudogene TRBV3-2) and J is TRBJ1-5; TRBD1 agrees at 8 bases. CDR1 LGHDT and CDR2 YNNKEL come from the germline V gene (reference sequence). J lost 3 bases, V lost 0 bases, and 1 base had no gene match. The CDR3 covers 15 residues. CDR3 region: CASSQDRGHNQPQHF. Written as DNA, the CDR3 is TGTGCCAGCAGCCAAGACAGGGGGCACAATCAGCCCCAGCATTTT.

The chain combines TRBV29-1 with TRBJ2-4; the D gene is possibly TRBD2 (7 bases). Germline CDR1 SQVTM, CDR2 ANQGSEA. The CDR3 consists of 13 residues. V was pared by 3 bases and J by 7 bases, with 13 bases between. CDR3: CSVEGGQANIQYF. The CDR3 coding sequence is TGCAGCGTTGAGGGGGGGCAAGCGAACATTCAGTACTTC.

J is TRBJ1-3 and V is TRBV7-9, with D tentatively TRBD1 (5 bases). The V and J ends lost 5 bases and 7 bases respectively, with 18 bases between them. This CDR3 has 15 amino acids. Germline CDR1 and CDR2: SEHNR and FQNEAQ (reference sequence). In nucleotides, the CDR3 is TGTGCCAGCAGCCACCTGCGGGGGAACAGTAACACCATATATTTT. Its translation is CASSHLRGNSNTIYF.

This clone has only a few counts. V and J are TRBV19 and TRBJ1-1; maybe TRBD1 (5 bases). The germline V and J ends were trimmed by 2 bases and 3 bases, with 10 bases remaining between them. Germline V gives CDR1 LNHDA, CDR2 SQIVND (reference sequence). The CDR3 extends over 14 amino acids. The CDR3 nucleotides read TGTGCCAGTAGTATACCGGGGGTGGACACTGAAGCTTTCTTT. Residues: CASSIPGVDTEAFF.

This sequence joins TRBV3-1 (or the pseudogene TRBV3-2) and TRBJ1-5; TRBD1 is a possible D gene (5 bases). The CDR3 consists of 15 residues. Trimming shortened V by 5 bases and J by 0 bases, and 11 bases separated the two germline ends. CDR1 is LGHDT, CDR2 YNNKEL, per germline (reference sequence). The CDR3 DNA is TGTGCCAGCAGCTCCGGGGGAGATAGCAATCAGCCCCAGCATTTT. It is translated as CASSSGGDSNQPQHF.